This TCR beta chain was observed in a study of T-cell reconstitution after alpha-beta-depleted transplantation in children. Notes on the study in general: The authors attributed T-cell counts and diversity one year after transplant mostly to newly produced T cells. In some patients, recipient T cells and intrathymic progenitors surviving conditioning explained high day-60 diversity. It was reported that alpha-beta T cells came from several hundred expanded graft clones (about two months after transplant).

Germline V gene lookup returns CDR1 MGHDK and CDR2 SYGVNS. Trimming took 10 bases from V and 6 from J; bases not matched to a gene: 7. The CDR3 is made up of 12 amino acids. Construction of the TCRbeta library involved unique molecular identifiers. Using its own MiXCR run on the PCR reads, TCRdb lists one record per CDR3 protein. The sample lists about 580,000 distinct CDR3 sequences; more than 20% were seen once. This clonotype was observed a handful of times. Its antigen is still unknown. The chain has TRBV25-1 and TRBJ1-2; 8 bases agree with TRBD1. This specimen consisted of PBMCs, mostly from graft donor cells, obtained 360 days after TCRalphabeta/CD19-depleted stem cell transplant. This clonotype was obtained from a boy in the first two years of life who had a stem cell transplant for acute myeloid leukemia, so the T cells may come from the graft donor. The CDR3 bases are TGTGCCACCACGGACAGGGCCAATGGCTACACCTTC. Translation gives CATTDRANGYTF.